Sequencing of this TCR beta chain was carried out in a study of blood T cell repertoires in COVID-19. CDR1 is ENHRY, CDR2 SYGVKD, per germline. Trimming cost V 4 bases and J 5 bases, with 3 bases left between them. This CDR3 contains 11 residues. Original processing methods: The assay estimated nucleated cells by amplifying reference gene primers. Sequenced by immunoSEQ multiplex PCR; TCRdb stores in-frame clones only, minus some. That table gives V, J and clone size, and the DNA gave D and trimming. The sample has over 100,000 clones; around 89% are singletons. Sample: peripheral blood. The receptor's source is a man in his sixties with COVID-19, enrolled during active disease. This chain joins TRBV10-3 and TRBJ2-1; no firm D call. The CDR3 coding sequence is TGTGCCATCAGTGTTAACAATGAGCAGTTCTTC. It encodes CAISVNNEQFF.